Sequencing of this TCR beta chain was carried out in a study of blood T cell repertoires in COVID-19. Using immunoSEQ multiplex PCR, the repertoire was profiled, and TCRdb retains in-frame clones only, with some absent. The sample holds a few hundred thousand clones, around 90% seen once. Trimming cost V 3 bases and J 2 bases, with 13 bases left between them. Per the germline V gene, CDR1 is SGHTA and CDR2 is FQGNSA. The CDR3 consists of 15 residues. The sequence derives from a woman between 40 and 55 years old with COVID-19, enrolled during active disease. V and J are TRBV7-2 and TRBJ1-1; D may be TRBD1 (5 bases). The sequencing sample was made of peripheral blood. The CDR3 bases are TGTGCCAGCAGCTTTCAGGGACTGAGAAACACTGAAGCTTTCTTT. This gives the protein CASSFQGLRNTEAFF.